This T cell receptor (beta chain) was retrieved from a study of blood T cells in healthy people across ages. Regarding the study as a whole: Changes in expanded clonotypes were possibly confounded, as the CMV status of donors was unknown. The recorded TCR beta diversity per million T cells decreased in a roughly linear manner with age.

It was with a sample-barcoded 5' primer and a J-beta primer mix that a second PCR of about 6 to 12 cycles was run. Carrying 12 random nucleotides, a template-switch adaptor labeled each individual cDNA molecule. TCRdb used MiXCR to reprocess the 5' RACE reads, holding one entry per CDR3 protein. This repertoire shows hundreds of thousands of distinct CDR3 sequences, 45% to 70% found once; its top ten account for approximately 24%. This CDR3 has 13 amino acids. Germline V gene lookup returns CDR1 MNHEY and CDR2 SVGEGT. V lost 4 bases and J lost 6, with 12 bases in between. Notes on this clonotype: Its specificity is unknown.

The gene calls are TRBV6-2 or TRBV6-3 and TRBJ1-1; tentative D call: TRBD1 (5 bases). The specimen sequenced was blood. The TCR was taken from a man between 40 and 49 years old in good health. CDR3: CASSLGRSAEAFF. The DNA of the CDR3 is TGTGCCAGCAGTTTGGGACGTTCCGCTGAAGCTTTCTTT.